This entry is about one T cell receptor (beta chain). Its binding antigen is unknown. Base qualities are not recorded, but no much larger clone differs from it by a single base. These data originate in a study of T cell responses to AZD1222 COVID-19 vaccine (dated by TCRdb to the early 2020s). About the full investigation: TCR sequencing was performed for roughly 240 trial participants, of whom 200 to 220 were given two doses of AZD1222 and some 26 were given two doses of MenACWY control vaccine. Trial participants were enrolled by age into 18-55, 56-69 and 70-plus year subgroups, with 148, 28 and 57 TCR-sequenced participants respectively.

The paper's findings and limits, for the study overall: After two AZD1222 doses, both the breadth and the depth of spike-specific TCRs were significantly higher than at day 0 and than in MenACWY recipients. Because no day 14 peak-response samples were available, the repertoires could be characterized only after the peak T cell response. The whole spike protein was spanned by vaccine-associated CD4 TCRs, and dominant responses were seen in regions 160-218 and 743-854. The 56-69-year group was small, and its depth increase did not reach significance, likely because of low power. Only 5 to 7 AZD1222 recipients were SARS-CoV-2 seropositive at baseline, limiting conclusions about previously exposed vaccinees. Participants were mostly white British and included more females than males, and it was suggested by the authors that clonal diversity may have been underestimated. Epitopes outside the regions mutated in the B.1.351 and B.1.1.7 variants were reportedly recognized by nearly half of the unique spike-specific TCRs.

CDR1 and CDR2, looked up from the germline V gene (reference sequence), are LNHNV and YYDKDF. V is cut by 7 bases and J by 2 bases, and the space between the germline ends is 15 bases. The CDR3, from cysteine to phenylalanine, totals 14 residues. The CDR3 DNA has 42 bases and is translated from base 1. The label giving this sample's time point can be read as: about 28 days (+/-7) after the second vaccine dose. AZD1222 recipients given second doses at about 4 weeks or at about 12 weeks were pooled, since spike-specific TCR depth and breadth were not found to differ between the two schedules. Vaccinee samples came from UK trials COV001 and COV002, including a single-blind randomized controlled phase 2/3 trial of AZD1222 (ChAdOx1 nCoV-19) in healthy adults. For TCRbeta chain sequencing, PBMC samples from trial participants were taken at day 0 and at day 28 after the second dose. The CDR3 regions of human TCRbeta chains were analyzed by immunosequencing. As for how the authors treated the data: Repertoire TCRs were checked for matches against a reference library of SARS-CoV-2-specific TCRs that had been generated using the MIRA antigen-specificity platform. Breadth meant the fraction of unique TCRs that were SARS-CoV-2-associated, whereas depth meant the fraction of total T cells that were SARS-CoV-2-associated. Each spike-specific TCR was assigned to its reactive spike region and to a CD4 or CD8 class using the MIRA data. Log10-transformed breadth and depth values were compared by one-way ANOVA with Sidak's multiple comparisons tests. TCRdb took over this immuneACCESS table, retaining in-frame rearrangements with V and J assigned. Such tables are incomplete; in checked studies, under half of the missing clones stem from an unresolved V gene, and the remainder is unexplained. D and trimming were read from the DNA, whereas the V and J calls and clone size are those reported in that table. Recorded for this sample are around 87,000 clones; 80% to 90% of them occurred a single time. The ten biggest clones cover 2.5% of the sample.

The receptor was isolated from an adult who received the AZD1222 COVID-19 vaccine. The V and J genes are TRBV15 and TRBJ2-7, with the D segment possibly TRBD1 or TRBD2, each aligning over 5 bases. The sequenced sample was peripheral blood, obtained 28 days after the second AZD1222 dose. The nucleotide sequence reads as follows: TGTGCCACCAACAAAGAGGGACCGACCTACGAGCAGTACTTC. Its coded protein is CATNKEGPTYEQYF.